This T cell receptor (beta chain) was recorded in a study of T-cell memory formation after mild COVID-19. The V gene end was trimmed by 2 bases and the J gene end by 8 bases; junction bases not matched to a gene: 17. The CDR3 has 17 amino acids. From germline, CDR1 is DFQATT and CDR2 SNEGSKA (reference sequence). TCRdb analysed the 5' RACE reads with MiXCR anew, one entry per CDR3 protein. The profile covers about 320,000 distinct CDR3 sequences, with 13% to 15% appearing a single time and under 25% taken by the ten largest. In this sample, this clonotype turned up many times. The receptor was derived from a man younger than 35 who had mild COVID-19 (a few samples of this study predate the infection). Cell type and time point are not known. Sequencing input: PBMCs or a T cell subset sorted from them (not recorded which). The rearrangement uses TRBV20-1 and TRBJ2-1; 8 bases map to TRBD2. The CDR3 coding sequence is TGCAGTGCTAGAATGGGACGGACGGGGGGGCCTCGGGATGAGCAGTTCTTC. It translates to CSARMGRTGGPRDEQFF.